This passage covers 22 T cell receptor beta chains from one sample sequenced in a study of T cell changes during pregnancy in multiple sclerosis. Profiling relied on immunoSEQ multiplex PCR, and the TCRdb table lists in-frame clones only, not all of them. The table lists some 60,000 clones, 88% of them singletons, with more than 0.3% in the top ten. Sequenced material: CD4+ T cells from peripheral blood mononuclear cells, taken in the third trimester of pregnancy. The source is a female donor with multiple sclerosis, enrolled in a pregnancy study.

This sequence joins TRBV7-2 and TRBJ2-1, with D perhaps TRBD2 (6 bases). V was cut by 3 bases and J by 4 bases, with 13 bases left in between. Germline assignment: CDR1 SGHTA and CDR2 FQGNSA. This CDR3 has 15 amino acids. CDR3 residues: CASSFPSAMYNEQFF. The CDR3 DNA sequence: TGTGCCAGCAGCTTCCCTAGCGCGATGTACAATGAGCAGTTCTTC.

The chain is built from TRBV7-6 and TRBJ2-5; D is undetermined. This CDR3 region has 13 residues. V was pared by 0 bases and J by 2 bases, with 4 bases between. Germline CDR1 reads SGHVS; CDR2 reads FNYEAQ. CDR3 nucleotides: TGTGCCAGCAGCTTAGCTTTACAAGAGACCCAGTACTTC. This encodes CASSLALQETQYF. The whole variable domain, remainder taken from reference TRBV7-6 and TRBJ2-5, is GAGVSQSPRYKVTKRGQDVALRCDPISGHVSLYWYRQALGQGPEFLTYFNYEAQQDKSGLPNDRFSAERPEGSISTLTIQRTEQRDSAMYRCASSLALQETQYFGPGTRLLVL.

CDR3 sequence reads: CASSPRGTGVYNEQFF. The DNA of the CDR3 is TGTGCCAGCTCACCCCGTGGAACAGGGGTCTACAATGAGCAGTTCTTC. This chain uses TRBV18 with TRBJ2-1; 7 bases are shared with TRBD1. The CDR3 spans 16 residues. CDR1 and CDR2 (germline): KGHSH, LQKENI. The V gene end was trimmed by 3 bases and the J gene end by 3 bases; junction bases not matched to a gene: 8.

This chain joins TRBV29-1 and TRBJ2-2, with D perhaps TRBD1 (6 bases). Germline-derived CDR1 and CDR2 are SQVTM and ANQGSEA. The CDR3 is 13 residues long. Trimming cost V 3 bases and J 3 bases, with 8 bases left between them. The CDR3 coding sequence is TGCAGCGTTGATAGGACAGACACCGGGGAGCTGTTTTTT. Translated, it gives CSVDRTDTGELFF.

Here the CDR3 DNA reads TGCGCCAGCAGTGAGTTAGCGGGAAGGCATGAGCAGTTCTTC. Translation: CASSELAGRHEQFF. The chain couples TRBV10-1 to TRBJ2-1, with TRBD2 identical over 8 bases. This CDR3 is built from 14 residues. The germline V gene has CDR1 WNHNN and CDR2 SYGVQD (reference sequence). After removal of 1 base from V and 8 bases from J, the junction contained 4 bases not matched to a gene.

Worth noting for this clone: The junction does not match germline at one end; this may be a read error. The chain recombines TRBV6-5 with TRBJ2-7; 7 bases are shared with TRBD2. Germline assignment: CDR1 MNHEY and CDR2 SVGAGI. The CDR3 spans 15 residues. CDR3 nucleotides: TGTGCCAGCAGCCCCTATGGTAGCGGGTTCTACAAGCAGTACTTC. As protein: CASSPYGSGFYKQYF.

This clone turned up a few times. The chain combines TRBV6-4 with TRBJ2-2; weak D call: TRBD2 (6 bases). Germline CDR1 is MRHNA and CDR2 is SNTAGT. The CDR3 totals 14 residues. The V end lost 4 bases, the J end lost 4 bases, and 10 bases lay between the germline ends. CDR3 loop: CASSARLGTGELFF. The CDR3 nucleotides are TGTGCCAGCAGTGCCCGACTAGGCACCGGGGAGCTGTTTTTT.

The chain has TRBV30 and TRBJ2-7, with 14 nucleotides matching TRBD2. Germline CDR1 reads GTSNPN; CDR2 reads SVGIG (reference sequence). Trimming removed 3 bases from V and 0 bases from J; junction bases left unmatched: 7. This CDR3 is 17 amino acids long. CDR3 DNA sequence: TGTGCCTGGAGCCCCGGGACTAGCGGGAGCCTCTCCTACGAGCAGTACTTC. Amino acids: CAWSPGTSGSLSYEQYF.

The J gene is TRBJ1-1, the V gene TRBV6-1, with no clear D. The germline V gene encodes CDR1 MNHNS and CDR2 SASEGT. V lost 1 base and J lost 3, with 12 bases in between. The CDR3 totals 15 residues. CDR3: CASSEGGKRDTEAFF. The CDR3 DNA reads as TGTGCCAGCAGTGAAGGAGGGAAAAGAGACACTGAAGCTTTCTTT.

CDR3 DNA: TGTGCCAGCAGTTTAATGACTAGCGGGGTCGATACGCAGTATTTT. The encoded protein is CASSLMTSGVDTQYF. This chain links TRBV27 with TRBJ2-3, with 11 bases aligning to TRBD2. After removal of 2 bases from V and 6 bases from J, the junction contained 4 bases not matched to a gene. The germline V gene encodes CDR1 MNHEY and CDR2 SMNVEV (reference sequence). The CDR3 has 15 residues.

J is TRBJ1-1 and V is TRBV5-1; 7 nucleotides agree with TRBD1. The J segment lost 1 base and the V segment lost 2 bases, leaving 2 bases of the junction unmatched. Germline V lookup: CDR1 SGHRS, CDR2 YFSETQ. CDR3 length equals 14 residues. The CDR3 here is CASSLRQGNTEAFF. CDR3 bases: TGCGCCAGCAGCTTAAGACAGGGGAACACTGAAGCTTTCTTT. Using reference TRBV5-1 and TRBJ1-1 for the parts outside the CDR3, the full variable domain is KAGVTQTPRYLIKTRGQQVTLSCSPISGHRSVSWYQQTPGQGLQFLFEYFSETQRNKGNFPGRFSGRQFSNSRSEMNVSTLELGDSALYLCASSLRQGNTEAFFGQGTRLTVV.

The chain carries TRBV5-4 and TRBJ2-1; 8 nucleotides align to TRBD2. The CDR3 is 19 residues long. Looked up from germline, CDR1 is SGHNT and CDR2 is YYREEE (reference sequence). After removal of 4 bases from V and 0 bases from J, the junction contained 15 bases not matched to a gene. This CDR3 reads CASSPRGDSGTSSYNEQFF. In nucleotides, the CDR3 is TGTGCCAGCAGCCCGAGGGGGGATAGCGGGACAAGCTCCTACAATGAGCAGTTCTTC.

The chain recombines TRBV18 with TRBJ1-1, with TRBD1 matching over 7 bases. The CDR3 covers 14 residues. Losses at the gene ends were 3 bases for V and 11 bases for J; bases not matched to a gene: 12. The germline CDR1 and CDR2 sequences are KGHSH and LQKENI. CDR3 bases: TGTGCCAGCTCACCCCGTGGACAGGACGTGAGGGCTTTCTTT. Encoded protein: CASSPRGQDVRAFF.

The CDR3 nucleotides are TGTGCCAGCAGCTCCGGGGGGGGGACCCAGTACTTC. It specifies CASSSGGGTQYF. This chain uses TRBV7-7 with TRBJ2-5, with 8 nucleotides matching TRBD2. The CDR3 has 12 residues. Unmatched junction bases numbered 2, after V lost 4 bases and J lost 7 bases. Germline V gene data show CDR1 as SSHAT and CDR2 as FNYEAQ (reference sequence).

The genes are TRBV5-1 and TRBJ1-5, with a weak D call TRBD1 (6 bases). CDR1 and CDR2 (germline): SGHRS, YFSETQ. The CDR3 has 15 amino acids. Trimming removed 0 bases from V and 7 bases from J, with 14 bases in between. The CDR3 DNA follows: TGCGCCAGCAGCTTGGCAGGGGAAGTGTCACAGCCCCAGCATTTT. It is translated as CASSLAGEVSQPQHF.

The rearrangement uses TRBV18 and TRBJ2-5; D is possibly TRBD1 (5 bases). The CDR3 is 15 amino acids. Between the trimmed V and J ends, which lost 2 bases and 1 base, there was a span of 11 bases. Germline CDR1 and CDR2: KGHSH and LQKENI. Here the CDR3 reads CASSPWRDSQETQYF. DNA of the CDR3: TGTGCCAGCTCACCATGGAGAGACAGCCAAGAGACCCAGTACTTC.

This clone came up a few times. V gene TRBV30 combines with J gene TRBJ1-6; unclear D gene. CDR3 size: 12 residues. V was clipped by 1 base and J by 9 bases, with 7 bases between them. The germline CDR1 and CDR2 sequences are GTSNPN and SVGIG (reference sequence). The CDR3 loop is CAWSESVSPLHF. The DNA of the CDR3 is TGTGCCTGGAGTGAATCAGTTTCACCCCTCCACTTT.

This rearrangement joins TRBV5-1 to TRBJ2-5; 13 bases are a match to TRBD2. Looked up from germline, CDR1 is SGHRS and CDR2 is YFSETQ. CDR3 length: 16 residues. V gave up 2 bases and J gave up 4 bases; unmatched junction bases: 5. CDR3 coding DNA: TGCGCCAGCAGCTTAAGACTAGCGGGGGGAAGAGAGACCCAGTACTTC. It translates to CASSLRLAGGRETQYF. The full variable domain, in which reference TRBV5-1 and TRBJ2-5 provide the parts outside the CDR3, is KAGVTQTPRYLIKTRGQQVTLSCSPISGHRSVSWYQQTPGQGLQFLFEYFSETQRNKGNFPGRFSGRQFSNSRSEMNVSTLELGDSALYLCASSLRLAGGRETQYFGPGTRLLVL.

The chain uses TRBV9 and TRBJ2-7; 9 nucleotides agree with TRBD1. CDR1 is SGDLS and CDR2 is YYNGEE in the germline V gene. J lost 6 bases, V lost 2 bases, and 6 bases had no gene match. This CDR3 has 14 amino acids. The CDR3 nucleotides are TGTGCCAGCAGCGTCTGGACAGGGGTGACCGAGCAGTACTTC. Translating it yields CASSVWTGVTEQYF.

This chain connects TRBV9 to TRBJ2-2; D gene uncertain. Trimming pared 0 bases from V and 4 bases from J, leaving 7 bases between. Looked up from germline, CDR1 is SGDLS and CDR2 is YYNGEE. This CDR3 is 14 amino acids long. CDR3 sequence (DNA): TGTGCCAGCAGCGTAGGCCAAGCCACCGGGGAGCTGTTTTTT. The encoded protein is CASSVGQATGELFF.

The genes are TRBV21-1 and TRBJ1-5; the tabulated D call, TRBD1, remains unverified against the DNA. TRBV21-1 is a pseudogene. The CDR3 sequence is 17 residues long. CDR3 region: CASSPSRTGEGNQPQHF. The DNA of the CDR3 is TGTGCCAGCAGCCCATCGCGGACAGGGGAGGGAAATCAGCCCCAGCATTTT.

The gene calls are TRBV30 and TRBJ1-2; D is unresolved. CDR1 and CDR2 (germline): GTSNPN, SVGIG (reference sequence). Trimming took 3 bases from V and 8 from J, leaving 19 bases between them. This CDR3 spans 14 amino acids. In nucleotides, the CDR3 is TGTGCCTGGAGCGTGGGGAGGCAGGCCATGGGCTACACCTTC. Translated: CAWSVGRQAMGYTF.